This T cell receptor beta chain originates from a study of blood T cell repertoires in COVID-19. Study-level background: Sources were T cells, B-cell-depleted T cells, or PBMCs; the material itself was cDNA or gDNA.

V lost 6 bases, J lost 3 bases, and 18 bases lay in between. Germline V CDR1 and CDR2: LNHNV, YYDKDF (reference sequence). CDR3 length: 16 residues. In the source study's methods: Reference gene primers were amplified, and this amplification served to estimate nucleated cell counts. The repertoire was sequenced with immunoSEQ multiplex PCR; TCRdb's copy has only in-frame clones and lacks some. The V and J calls and clone size are taken from that table; D and trimming were inferred from the DNA. The sample holds hundreds of thousands of clones, roughly 89% seen once. V and J are TRBV15 and TRBJ1-5; no definite D call. Sequenced input: peripheral blood. This clonotype was sampled from a man aged 55 to 69 who had recovered from COVID-19. The CDR3 sequence: CATSPHLVAINQPQHF. DNA for the CDR3: TGTGCCACCAGTCCCCATTTGGTGGCAATCAATCAGCCCCAGCATTTT.